By share, the clone carrying this TCR beta chain ranks as medium-sized. The antigen is unknown. Deletions cut 6 bases from V and 1 base from J, with 16 bases between. CDR1 is MNHEY, CDR2 SVGEGT, per germline. The CDR3 has 15 residues. No patient had received any treatment before thyroid surgery. The data were obtained in a study of metastatic and nonmetastatic thyroid tumors. On the study more broadly: Where malignant and benign thyroid patients were concerned, repertoires were compared across blood and tumor or nodule tissue.

Under the authors' procedure: The study took CDR3 differences across clinicopathological groups and made a distant-metastasis classifier for papillary thyroid cancer from them. MiXCR re-clonotyped the PCR reads for TCRdb. The V and J calls reflect TCRdb's pipeline rather than the authors' work. The sample shows more than 15,000 clones, 30% to 40% of them seen only once. Whole-study findings and limits: Versus benign nodules, malignant thyroid tumors reportedly had significantly higher TCR beta diversity, in blood and tumor.

Sequencing was carried out using blood. The clonotype originates from a female donor with papillary thyroid cancer or a benign thyroid nodule (not recorded which). Some clones in this sample may be carry-over from other donors' samples. This sequence joins TRBV6-2 or TRBV6-3 and TRBJ2-7; a weak D match, TRBD2 (5 bases). The CDR3 protein is CASSSEDGGSYEQYF. DNA of the CDR3: TGTGCCAGCAGCAGCGAGGACGGAGGATCCTACGAGCAGTACTTC.